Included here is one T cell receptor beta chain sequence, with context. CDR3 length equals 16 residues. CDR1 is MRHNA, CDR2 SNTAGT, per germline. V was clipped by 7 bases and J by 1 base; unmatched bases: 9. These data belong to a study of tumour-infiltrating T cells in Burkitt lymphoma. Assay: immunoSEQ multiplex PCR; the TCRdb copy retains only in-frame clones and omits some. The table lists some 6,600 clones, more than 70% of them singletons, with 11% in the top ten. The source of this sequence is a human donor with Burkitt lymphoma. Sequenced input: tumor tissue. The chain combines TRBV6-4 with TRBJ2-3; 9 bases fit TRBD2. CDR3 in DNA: TGTGCCAGCACCCCAGAGGCGGGAGGGGGCACAGATACGCAGTATTTT. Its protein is CASTPEAGGGTDTQYF.